The 2 T cell receptor beta chains below all came from one sample that was sequenced in a study of blood T cell repertoires in COVID-19. Only in-frame clones appear in the TCRdb table, and some are missing; sequencing was by immunoSEQ multiplex PCR. This sample carries 110,000 to 150,000 clones, roughly 75% of them seen once, and the ten largest clones take 5% to 6.5%. Specimen: PBMCs or T cells enriched from blood (not recorded which). The receptors shown here come from a woman aged 50 to 60 who had recovered from COVID-19.

The V gene is TRBV5-4, the J gene TRBJ2-7; 7 bases fit TRBD1. This CDR3 has 12 residues. In germline, CDR1 is SGHNT, CDR2 YYREEE (reference sequence). With V trimmed by 0 bases and J by 6 bases, 0 bases remained unmatched. CDR3 bases: TGTGCCAGCAGCTTGGACAGGGGCGAGCAGTACGTC. The encoded protein is CASSLDRGEQYV.

V gene TRBV10-3 combines with J gene TRBJ2-7; TRBD1 matches at 9 bases. The V and J ends lost 10 bases and 3 bases, in that order; junction bases with no gene match: 7. The CDR3 has 13 residues. Germline loops: CDR1 ENHRY, CDR2 SYGVKD. Written as DNA, the CDR3 is TGTGCCACCTCGGACAGGGGCAGCTACGAGCAGTACTTC. Its protein is CATSDRGSYEQYF.